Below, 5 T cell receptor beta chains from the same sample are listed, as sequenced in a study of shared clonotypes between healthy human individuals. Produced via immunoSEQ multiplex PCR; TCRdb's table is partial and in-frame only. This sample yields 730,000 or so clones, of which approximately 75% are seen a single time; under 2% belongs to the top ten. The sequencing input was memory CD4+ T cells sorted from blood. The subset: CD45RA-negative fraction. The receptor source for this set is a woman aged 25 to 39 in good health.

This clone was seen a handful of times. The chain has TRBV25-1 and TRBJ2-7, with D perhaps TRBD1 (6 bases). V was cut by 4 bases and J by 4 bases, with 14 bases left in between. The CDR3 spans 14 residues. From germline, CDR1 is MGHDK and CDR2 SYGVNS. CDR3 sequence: CASSVPGQTYEQYF. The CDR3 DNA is TGTGCCAGCAGTGTTCCGGGACAAACTTACGAGCAGTACTTC.

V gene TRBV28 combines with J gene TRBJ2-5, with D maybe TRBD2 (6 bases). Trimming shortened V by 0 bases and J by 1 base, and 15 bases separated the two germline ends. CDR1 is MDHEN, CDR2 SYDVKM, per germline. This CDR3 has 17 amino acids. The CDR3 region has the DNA TGTGCCAGCAGTTTATGGGCCGGGGGAAGGAGCCAAGAGACCCAGTACTTC. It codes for CASSLWAGGRSQETQYF.

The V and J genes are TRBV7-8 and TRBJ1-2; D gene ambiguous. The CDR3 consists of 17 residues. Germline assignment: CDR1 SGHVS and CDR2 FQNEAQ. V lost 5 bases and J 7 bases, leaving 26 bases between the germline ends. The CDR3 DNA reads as TGTGCCAGCAGCGGACGAGGTGGCAGCCTCTCGGCGGGTGGCTACACCTTC. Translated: CASSGRGGSLSAGGYTF.

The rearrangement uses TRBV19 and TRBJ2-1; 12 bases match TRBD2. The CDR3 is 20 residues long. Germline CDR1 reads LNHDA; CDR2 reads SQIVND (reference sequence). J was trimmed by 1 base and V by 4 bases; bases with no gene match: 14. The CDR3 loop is CASSTPGLAGGPGSYNEQFF. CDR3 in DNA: TGTGCCAGTAGTACCCCAGGGCTAGCGGGAGGGCCGGGGTCCTACAATGAGCAGTTCTTC.

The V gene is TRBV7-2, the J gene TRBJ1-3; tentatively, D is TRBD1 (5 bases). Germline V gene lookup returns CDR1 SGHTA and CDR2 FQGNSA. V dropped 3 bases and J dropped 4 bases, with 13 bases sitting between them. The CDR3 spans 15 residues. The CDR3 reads CASSLGPHQGNTIYF. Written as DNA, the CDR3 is TGTGCCAGCAGCTTGGGACCGCATCAAGGAAACACCATATATTTT.